This TCR beta chain was sequenced for a study of patients and donors after allogeneic stem cell transplantation. The CDR3 spans 15 residues. V shed 1 base and J shed 5 bases, with 12 bases lying between them. Germline-derived CDR1 and CDR2 are MGHRA and YSYEKL. This clonotype was counted between two and nine times. TCRdb recomputed calls from the RT-PCR reads with MiXCR, one row per CDR3 protein. The sample carries some 960,000 distinct CDR3 sequences, about a sixth recorded once. The source material was blood, either unsorted or a sorted T cell fraction (not recorded which). The sequence derives from a human donor who was either an allogeneic HSCT recipient or a stem cell or donor lymphocyte infusion donor (not recorded which). It is not recorded whose cells these are; they may come from a transplant donor. The genes are TRBV4-1 and TRBJ2-1; D is uncertain. This CDR3 reads CASSQVFELNNEQFF. The CDR3 coding sequence is TGCGCCAGCAGCCAAGTATTCGAACTGAACAATGAGCAGTTCTTC.